This entry features one TCR beta chain sequence. Method: immunoSEQ multiplex PCR; TCRdb's copy keeps in-frame clones and lacks some. The table includes around 250,000 clones, over 75% detected once. The sample comes from a study of blood T cell repertoires in COVID-19. The wider study: COVID-19 samples, acute and convalescent, were from the United States, Italy and Spain.

The V gene end was trimmed by 3 bases and the J gene end by 2 bases; junction bases not matched to a gene: 4. The germline CDR1 and CDR2 sequences are SGHTA and FQGNSA. The CDR3 has 15 amino acids. The cohort comprised adults aged about 18 to 100 years residing in some 24 US areas. This clonotype originated in a woman aged 50 to 60 with acute COVID-19. Sequencing was carried out using PBMCs or T cells enriched from blood (not recorded which). The chain is built from TRBV7-2 and TRBJ2-4; 7 bases fit TRBD1. The DNA for the CDR3 is TGTGCCAGCAGCTTTGAGGGGGCAACCAAAAACATTCAGTACTTC. Its translation is CASSFEGATKNIQYF.